This T cell receptor (beta chain) was documented in a study of cytomegalovirus exposure and HLA in healthy donors. Background on the study: Findings of an earlier analysis included roughly 120 million unique TCR beta sequences from some 200 million T cells. About 85 million unique TCRs from HLA-typed donors were held in an early release of data.

PCR primers comprised 60 Vbeta and 13 Jbeta primers. Using immunoSEQ multiplex PCR, the repertoire was profiled, and TCRdb retains in-frame clones only, with some absent. The table shows roughly 90,000 clones, with about three quarters occurring only once. Remarks on this clone: Its cognate antigen is unknown.

General study points: Cytomegalovirus-associated TCR beta chains were listed, numbering some 180. Certain indistinguishable V segments, among them TRBV6-2 and TRBV6-3, were excluded.

There are 14 residues in the CDR3. Germline V gene sequence: CDR1 MNHEY, CDR2 SVGAGI. Trimming cost V 6 bases and J 7 bases; bases outside gene matches: 5. This TCR was sampled from a woman aged 40 to 50 in good health and CMV-seropositive. The sample taken for sequencing was PBMCs. V gene TRBV6-5 combines with J gene TRBJ2-4; 11 nucleotides agree with TRBD1. CDR3 coding DNA: TGTGCCAGCAGCTCAAGGGACAGGGGGAACATTCAGTACTTC. Encoded protein: CASSSRDRGNIQYF.